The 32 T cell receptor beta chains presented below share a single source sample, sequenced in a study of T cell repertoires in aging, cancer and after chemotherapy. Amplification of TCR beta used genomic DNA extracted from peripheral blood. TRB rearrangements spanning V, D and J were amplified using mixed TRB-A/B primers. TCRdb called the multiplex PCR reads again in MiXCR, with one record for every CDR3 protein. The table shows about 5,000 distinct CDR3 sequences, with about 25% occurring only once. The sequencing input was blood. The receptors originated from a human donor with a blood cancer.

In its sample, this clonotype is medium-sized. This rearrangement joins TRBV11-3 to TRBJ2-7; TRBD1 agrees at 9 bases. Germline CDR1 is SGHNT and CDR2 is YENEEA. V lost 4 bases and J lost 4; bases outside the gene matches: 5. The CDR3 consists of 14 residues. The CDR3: CASSSPGTGYEQYF. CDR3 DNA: TGTGCCAGCAGCTCCCCCGGGACAGGGTACGAGCAGTACTTC.

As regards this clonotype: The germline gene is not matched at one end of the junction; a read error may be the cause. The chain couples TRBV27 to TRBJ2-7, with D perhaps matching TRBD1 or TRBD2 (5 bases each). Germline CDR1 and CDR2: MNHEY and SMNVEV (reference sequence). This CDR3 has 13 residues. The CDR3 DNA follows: TGTGTCAGCAGTGACCCGGGGACGCACGAGCAGTACTTC. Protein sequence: CVSSDPGTHEQYF.

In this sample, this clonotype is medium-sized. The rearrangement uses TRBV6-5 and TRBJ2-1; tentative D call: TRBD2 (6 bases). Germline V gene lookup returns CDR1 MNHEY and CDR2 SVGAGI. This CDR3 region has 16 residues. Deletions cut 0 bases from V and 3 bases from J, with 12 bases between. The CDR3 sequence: CASSYSMRGRYNEQFF. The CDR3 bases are TGTGCCAGCAGTTACTCGATGCGGGGACGCTACAATGAGCAGTTCTTC.

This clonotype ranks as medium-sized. Written as DNA, the CDR3 is TGTGCCAGCAGCCGAACCGACACTCCAGAGACCCAGTACTTC. This translates into CASSRTDTPETQYF. This chain links TRBV6-1 with TRBJ2-5; D is undetermined. Trimming removed 6 bases at V and 4 bases at J, with 15 bases between. This CDR3 has 14 residues. The germline V gene encodes CDR1 MNHNS and CDR2 SASEGT.

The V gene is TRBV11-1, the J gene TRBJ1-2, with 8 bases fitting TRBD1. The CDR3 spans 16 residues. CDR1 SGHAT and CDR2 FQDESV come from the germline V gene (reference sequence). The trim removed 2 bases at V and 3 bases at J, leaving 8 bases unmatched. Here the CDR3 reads CASSLIPGGDDYGYTF. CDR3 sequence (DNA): TGTGCCAGCAGCTTAATTCCAGGGGGCGATGACTATGGCTACACCTTC.

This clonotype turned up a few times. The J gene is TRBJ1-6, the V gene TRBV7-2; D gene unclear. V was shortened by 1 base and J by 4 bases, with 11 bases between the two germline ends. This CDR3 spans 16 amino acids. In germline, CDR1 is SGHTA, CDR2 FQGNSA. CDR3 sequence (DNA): TGTGCCAGCAGCTTAGGAATACGGATATATAATTCACCCCTCCACTTT. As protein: CASSLGIRIYNSPLHF.

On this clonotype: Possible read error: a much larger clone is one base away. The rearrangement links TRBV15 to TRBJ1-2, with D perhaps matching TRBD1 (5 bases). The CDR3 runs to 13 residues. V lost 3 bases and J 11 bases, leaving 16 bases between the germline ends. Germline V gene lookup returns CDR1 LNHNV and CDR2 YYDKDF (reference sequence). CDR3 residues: CATSRGREVEYTF. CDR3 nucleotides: TGTGCCACCAGCAGGGGACGGGAAGTTGAGTACACCTTC.

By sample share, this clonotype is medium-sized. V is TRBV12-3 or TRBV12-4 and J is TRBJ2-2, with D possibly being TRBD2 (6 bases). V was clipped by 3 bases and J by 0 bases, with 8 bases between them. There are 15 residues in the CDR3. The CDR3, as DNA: TGTGCCAGCAGTTTCGCGGGATCGAACACCGGGGAGCTGTTTTTT. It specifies CASSFAGSNTGELFF.

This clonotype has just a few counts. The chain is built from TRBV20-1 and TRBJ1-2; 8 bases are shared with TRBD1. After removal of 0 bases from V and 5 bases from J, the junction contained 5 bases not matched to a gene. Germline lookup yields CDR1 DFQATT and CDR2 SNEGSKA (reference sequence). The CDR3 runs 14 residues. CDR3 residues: CSARDTQGVYGYTF. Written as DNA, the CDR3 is TGCAGTGCTAGAGATACACAGGGGGTATATGGCTACACCTTC.

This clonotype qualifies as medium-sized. The CDR3: CASSFLGGLDTGELFF. CDR3 coding DNA: TGTGCCAGCAGCTTCCTGGGGGGACTGGACACCGGGGAGCTGTTTTTT. The J gene is TRBJ2-2, the V gene TRBV5-8; TRBD2 might be the D (6 bases). V gave up 2 bases and J gave up 3 bases, with 14 bases separating them. Germline values: CDR1 SGHTS, CDR2 YDEGEE. The CDR3 contains 16 residues.

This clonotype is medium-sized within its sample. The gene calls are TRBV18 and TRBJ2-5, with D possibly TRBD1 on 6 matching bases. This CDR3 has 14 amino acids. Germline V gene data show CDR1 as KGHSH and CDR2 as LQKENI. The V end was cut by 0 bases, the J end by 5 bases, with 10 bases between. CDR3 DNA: TGTGCCAGCTCACCACCGGACAGTTCCGAGACCCAGTACTTC. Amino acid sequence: CASSPPDSSETQYF.

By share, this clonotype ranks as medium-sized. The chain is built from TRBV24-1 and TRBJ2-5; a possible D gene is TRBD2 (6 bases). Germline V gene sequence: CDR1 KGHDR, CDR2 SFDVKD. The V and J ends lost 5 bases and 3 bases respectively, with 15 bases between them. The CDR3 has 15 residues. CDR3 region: CATSGTRDFKETQYF. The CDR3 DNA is TGTGCCACCAGTGGCACCCGGGACTTTAAAGAGACCCAGTACTTC.

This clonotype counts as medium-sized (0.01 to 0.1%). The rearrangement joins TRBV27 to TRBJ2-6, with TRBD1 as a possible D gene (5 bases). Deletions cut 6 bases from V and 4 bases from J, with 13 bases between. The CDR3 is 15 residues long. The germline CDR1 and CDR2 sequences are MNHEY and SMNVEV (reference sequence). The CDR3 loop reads CASRPQGYGANVLTF. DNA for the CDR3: TGTGCCAGCAGACCCCAGGGATACGGGGCCAACGTCCTGACTTTC.

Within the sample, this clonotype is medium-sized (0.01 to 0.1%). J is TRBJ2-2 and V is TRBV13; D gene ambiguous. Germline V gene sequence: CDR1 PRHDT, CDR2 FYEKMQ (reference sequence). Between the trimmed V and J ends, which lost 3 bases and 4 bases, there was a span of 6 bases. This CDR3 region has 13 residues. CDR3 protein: CASSFRVTGELFF. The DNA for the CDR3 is TGTGCCAGCAGCTTTCGGGTCACCGGGGAGCTGTTTTTT. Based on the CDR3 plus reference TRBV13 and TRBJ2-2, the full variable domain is AAGVIQSPRHLIKEKRETATLKCYPIPRHDTVYWYQQGPGQDPQFLISFYEKMQSDKGSIPDRFSAQQFSDYHSELNMSSLELGDSALYFCASSFRVTGELFFGEGSRLTVL.

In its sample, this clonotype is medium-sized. The CDR3, as DNA: TGTGCCAGCAGCTTGGCCGGTGGGAGCACAGATACGCAGTATTTT. Its protein is CASSLAGGSTDTQYF. The rearrangement uses TRBV5-4 and TRBJ2-3; no definite D call. Trimming removed 0 bases from V and 0 bases from J, with 8 bases in between. The CDR3 is 15 amino acids. Germline V gene sequence: CDR1 SGHNT, CDR2 YYREEE (reference sequence).

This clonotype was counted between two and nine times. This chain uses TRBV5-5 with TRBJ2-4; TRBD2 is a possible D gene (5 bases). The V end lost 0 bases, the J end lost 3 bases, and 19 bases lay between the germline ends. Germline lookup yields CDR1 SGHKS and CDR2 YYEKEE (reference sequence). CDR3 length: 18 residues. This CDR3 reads CASSLVPGLSRGKNIQYF. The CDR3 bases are TGTGCCAGCAGCTTGGTGCCGGGCCTATCACGGGGCAAAAACATTCAGTACTTC.

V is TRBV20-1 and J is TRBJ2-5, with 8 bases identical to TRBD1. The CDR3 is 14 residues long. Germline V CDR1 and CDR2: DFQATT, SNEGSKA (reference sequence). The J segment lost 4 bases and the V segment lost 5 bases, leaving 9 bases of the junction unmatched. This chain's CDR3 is CSAHPGRGRETQYF. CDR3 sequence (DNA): TGCAGTGCTCACCCGGGCAGGGGGCGAGAGACCCAGTACTTC.

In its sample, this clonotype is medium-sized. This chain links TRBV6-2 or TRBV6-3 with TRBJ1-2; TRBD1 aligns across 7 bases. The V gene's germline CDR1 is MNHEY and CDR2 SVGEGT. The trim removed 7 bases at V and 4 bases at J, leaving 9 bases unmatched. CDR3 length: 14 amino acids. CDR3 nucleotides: TGTGCCAGCAAAGAGAGACAGGGAGGCTATGGCTACACCTTC. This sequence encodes CASKERQGGYGYTF.

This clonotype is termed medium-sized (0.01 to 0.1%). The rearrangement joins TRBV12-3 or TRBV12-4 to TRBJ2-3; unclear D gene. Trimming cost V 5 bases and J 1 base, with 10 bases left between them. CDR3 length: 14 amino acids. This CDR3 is CASSATWGTDTQYF. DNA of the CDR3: TGTGCCAGCAGTGCGACATGGGGCACAGATACGCAGTATTTT.

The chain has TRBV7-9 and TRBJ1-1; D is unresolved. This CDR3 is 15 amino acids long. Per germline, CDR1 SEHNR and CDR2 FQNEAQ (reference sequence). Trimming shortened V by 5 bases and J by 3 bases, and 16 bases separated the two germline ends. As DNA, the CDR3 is TGTGCCAGCAGCCCCTTCCTCGGTGAGTACACTGAAGCTTTCTTT. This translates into CASSPFLGEYTEAFF. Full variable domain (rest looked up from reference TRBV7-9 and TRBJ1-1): DTGVSQNPRHKITKRGQNVTFRCDPISEHNRLYWYRQTLGQGPEFLTYFQNEAQLEKSRLLSDRFSAERPKGSFSTLEIQRTEQGDSAMYLCASSPFLGEYTEAFFGQGTRLTVV.

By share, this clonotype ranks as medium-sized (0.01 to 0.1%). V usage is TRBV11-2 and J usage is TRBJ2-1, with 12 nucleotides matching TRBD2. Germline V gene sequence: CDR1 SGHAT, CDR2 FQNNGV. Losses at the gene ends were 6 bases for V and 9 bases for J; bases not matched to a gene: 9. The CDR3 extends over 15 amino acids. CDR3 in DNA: TGTGCCAGCAGTCCTCGACTAGCGGGGGAGGCTGAGCAGTTCTTC. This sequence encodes CASSPRLAGEAEQFF. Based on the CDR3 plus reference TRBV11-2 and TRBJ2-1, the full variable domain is EAGVAQSPRYKIIEKRQSVAFWCNPISGHATLYWYQQILGQGPKLLIQFQNNGVVDDSQLPKDRFSAERLKGVDSTLKIQPAKLEDSAVYLCASSPRLAGEAEQFFGPGTRLTVL.

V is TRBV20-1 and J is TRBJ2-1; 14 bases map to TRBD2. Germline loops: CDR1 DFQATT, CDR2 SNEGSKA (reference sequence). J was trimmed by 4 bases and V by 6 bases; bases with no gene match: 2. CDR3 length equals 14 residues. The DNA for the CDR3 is TGCAGTGCCCGACTAGCGGGAGGGTACAATGAGCAGTTCTTC. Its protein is CSARLAGGYNEQFF.

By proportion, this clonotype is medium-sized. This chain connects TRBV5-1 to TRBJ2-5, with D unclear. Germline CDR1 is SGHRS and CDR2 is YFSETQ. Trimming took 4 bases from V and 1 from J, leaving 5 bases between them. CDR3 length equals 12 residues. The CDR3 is CASSILQETQYF. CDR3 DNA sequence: TGCGCCAGCAGCATCCTCCAAGAGACCCAGTACTTC.

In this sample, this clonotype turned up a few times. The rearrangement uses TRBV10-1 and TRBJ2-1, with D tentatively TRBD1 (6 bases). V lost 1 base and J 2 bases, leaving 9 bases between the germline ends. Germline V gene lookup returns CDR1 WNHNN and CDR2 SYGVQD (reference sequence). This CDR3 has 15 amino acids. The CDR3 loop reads CASSEYRVAYNEQFF. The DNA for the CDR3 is TGCGCCAGCAGTGAGTACAGGGTGGCCTACAATGAGCAGTTCTTC.

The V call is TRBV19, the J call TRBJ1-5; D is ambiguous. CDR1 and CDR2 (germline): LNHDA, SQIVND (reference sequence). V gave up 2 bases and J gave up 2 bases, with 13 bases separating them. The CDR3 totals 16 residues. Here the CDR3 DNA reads TGTGCCAGTAGTATAAGAACACTGTGGGGCAATCAGCCCCAGCATTTT. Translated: CASSIRTLWGNQPQHF.

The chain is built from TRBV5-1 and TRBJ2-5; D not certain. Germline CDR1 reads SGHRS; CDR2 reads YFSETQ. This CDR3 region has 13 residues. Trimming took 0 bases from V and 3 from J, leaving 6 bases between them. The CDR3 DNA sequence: TGCGCCAGCAGCTTGGACGGCAAAGAGACCCAGTACTTC. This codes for CASSLDGKETQYF.

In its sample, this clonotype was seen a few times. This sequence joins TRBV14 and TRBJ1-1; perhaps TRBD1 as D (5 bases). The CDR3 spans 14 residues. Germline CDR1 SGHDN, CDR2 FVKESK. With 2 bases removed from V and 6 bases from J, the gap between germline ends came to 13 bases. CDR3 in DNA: TGTGCCAGCAGCCAACCCAGGAGGGGCGCTGAAGCTTTCTTT. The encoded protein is CASSQPRRGAEAFF.

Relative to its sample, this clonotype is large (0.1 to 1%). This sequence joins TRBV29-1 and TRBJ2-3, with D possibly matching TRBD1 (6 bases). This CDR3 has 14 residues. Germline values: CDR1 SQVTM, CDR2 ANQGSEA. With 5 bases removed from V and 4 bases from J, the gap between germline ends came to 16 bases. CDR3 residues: CSVYRDTLPDTQYF. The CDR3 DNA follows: TGCAGCGTTTATCGGGACACCCTCCCAGATACGCAGTATTTT.

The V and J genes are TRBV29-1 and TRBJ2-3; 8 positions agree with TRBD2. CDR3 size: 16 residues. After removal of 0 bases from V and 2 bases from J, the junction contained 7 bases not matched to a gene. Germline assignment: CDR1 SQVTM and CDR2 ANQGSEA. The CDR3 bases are TGCAGCGTTGAAGAACGGGAGGGGATATTCACAGATACGCAGTATTTT. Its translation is CSVEEREGIFTDTQYF.

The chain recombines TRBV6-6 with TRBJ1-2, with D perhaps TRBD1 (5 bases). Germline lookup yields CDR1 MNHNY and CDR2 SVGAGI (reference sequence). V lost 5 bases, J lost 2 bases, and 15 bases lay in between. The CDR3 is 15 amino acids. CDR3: CASSISGTPNYGYTF. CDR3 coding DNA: TGTGCCAGCAGTATTTCTGGGACGCCGAACTATGGCTACACCTTC.

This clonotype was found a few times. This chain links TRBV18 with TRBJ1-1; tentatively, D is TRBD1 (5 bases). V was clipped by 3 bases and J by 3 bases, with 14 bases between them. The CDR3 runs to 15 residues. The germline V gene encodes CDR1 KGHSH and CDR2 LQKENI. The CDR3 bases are TGTGCCAGCTCACCCGCCCAGGGCGGAGACACTGAAGCTTTCTTT. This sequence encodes CASSPAQGGDTEAFF.

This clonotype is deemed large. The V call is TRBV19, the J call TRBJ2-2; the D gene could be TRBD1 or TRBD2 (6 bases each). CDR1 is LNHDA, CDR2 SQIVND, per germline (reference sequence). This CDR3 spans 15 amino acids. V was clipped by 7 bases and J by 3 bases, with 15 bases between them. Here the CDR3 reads CASKVPGAHTGELFF. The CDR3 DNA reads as TGTGCCAGTAAGGTTCCGGGGGCGCACACCGGGGAGCTGTTTTTT.